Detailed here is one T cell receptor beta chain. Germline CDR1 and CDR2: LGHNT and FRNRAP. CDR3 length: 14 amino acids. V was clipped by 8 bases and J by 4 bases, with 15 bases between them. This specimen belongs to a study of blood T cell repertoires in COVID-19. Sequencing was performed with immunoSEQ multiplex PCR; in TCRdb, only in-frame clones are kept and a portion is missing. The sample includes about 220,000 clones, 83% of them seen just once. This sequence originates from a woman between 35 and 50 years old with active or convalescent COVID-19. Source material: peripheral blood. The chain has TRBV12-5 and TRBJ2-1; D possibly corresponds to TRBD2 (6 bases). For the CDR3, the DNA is TGTGCTAGTAGCAAGCGGGCTTCTTACAATGAGCAGTTCTTC. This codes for CASSKRASYNEQFF.